The rows below give T cell receptor beta chains drawn from one sample of a study of blood T cell repertoires in COVID-19. TCRdb's table, derived via immunoSEQ multiplex PCR, lists solely in-frame clones and lacks some. The repertoire includes around 250,000 clones, about 83% of them detected once, and approximately 2.1% sits in the top ten. The sequenced material came from PBMCs or T cells enriched from blood (not recorded which). The receptors here all came from a woman aged 45 to 65 who had recovered from COVID-19. CDR3s include the opening cysteine and the closing phenylalanine or tryptophan. Fields, in order: clone size, D gene, V gene, J gene, CDR3 DNA, CDR3 protein. The D gene is left open where the match is weak. Clone size is not always given. Where it is, it says once, few, many or a class for expanded clones.

NA	NA	TRBV28	TRBJ2-5	TGTGCCAGCAGTCGTGGTCGCGGGGTTGGGGAAGAGACCCAGTACTTC	CASSRGRGVGEETQYF
once	NA	TRBV28	TRBJ2-3	TGTGCCAGCAGTTCACCCTCTAGCCCAGATACGCAGTATTTT	CASSSPSSPDTQYF
NA	NA	TRBV2	TRBJ1-2	TGTGCCAACCAACGGGCAGGGTATGGCTACACCTTC	CANQRAGYGYTF
NA	NA	TRBV7-8	TRBJ2-5	TGTGCCAGCAGCCACGACGTGGCAGGGCCAGAGACCCAGTACTTC	CASSHDVAGPETQYF
NA	NA	TRBV19	TRBJ1-5	TGTGCCAGTAGACCGGGGACTTACGGCAATCAGCCCCAGCATTTT	CASRPGTYGNQPQHF
NA	NA	TRBV6-2/TRBV6-3	TRBJ2-1	TGTGCCAGCAGTCCCTCATTTCTAGCGACCACCTCCTACAATGAGCAGTTCTTC	CASSPSFLATTSYNEQFF
NA	TRBD2	TRBV4-3	TRBJ2-5	TGCGCCAGCAGCCAAGATCCCCCCCCCGCGGGTAGCGGGGAGAGGTACCAAGAGACCCAGTACTTC	CASSQDPPPAGSGERYQETQYF
NA	NA	TRBV6-2/TRBV6-3	TRBJ1-4	TGTGCCAGCGGCCGGGAGGAACTGAATGAAAAACTGTTTTTT	CASGREELNEKLFF
NA	NA	TRBV7-3	TRBJ1-4	TGTGCCAGCAGCTTAAATCCAATCACTAATGAAAAACTGTTTTTT	CASSLNPITNEKLFF
NA	NA	TRBV6-5	TRBJ2-5	TGTGCCAGCAGTTACTCCGGGGGATTGGAGACCCAGTACTTC	CASSYSGGLETQYF
NA	NA	TRBV27	TRBJ1-1	TGTGCCAGCAGTCCAAGCCCTGGACGGCCGGGGACTGAAGCTTTCTTT	CASSPSPGRPGTEAFF
NA	NA	TRBV19	TRBJ1-5	TGTGCCAGTTCCGGGACATCTAGCAATCAGCCCCAGCATTTT	CASSGTSSNQPQHF
NA	NA	TRBV29-1	TRBJ1-5	TGCAGCGTTCCGACAGTTTATAGCAATCAGCCCCAGCATTTT	CSVPTVYSNQPQHF
few	TRBD1	TRBV7-2	TRBJ1-2	TGTGCCAGCAGTTACCGGTCCGGGGGACAGGGGGCGGTGGGCGGCTACACCTTC	CASSYRSGGQGAVGGYTF
NA	TRBD1	TRBV5-1	TRBJ2-7	TGCGCCAGCAGCTCCCGGGACAGGGGTAGGGACTACGAGCAGTACTTC	CASSSRDRGRDYEQYF
once	NA	TRBV4-3	TRBJ1-4	TGCGCCAGCAGCCAAGTCCCAGGGAACAGGGAAAAACTGTTTTTT	CASSQVPGNREKLFF
NA	TRBD1	TRBV13	TRBJ1-6	TGTGCCAGCAGCAGACAGGGCCTATCCCATAATTCACCCCTCCACTTT	CASSRQGLSHNSPLHF
NA	TRBD1	TRBV5-8	TRBJ1-2	TGTGCCAGCAGGACAGGGAACATTCTGAATGGCTACACCTTC	CASRTGNILNGYTF
NA	NA	TRBV6-1	TRBJ1-5	TGTGCCAGCAGTGAGGGGGGGATTCAGCCCCAGCATTTT	CASSEGGIQPQHF
NA	NA	TRBV28	TRBJ1-2	TGTGCCAGCAGGCGCAGGAACTATGGCTACACCTTC	CASRRRNYGYTF
NA	NA	TRBV29-1	TRBJ1-1	TGCAGCGTTGAAAATCCGGGTTCACGGGGGACTGAAGCTTTCTTT	CSVENPGSRGTEAFF
NA	NA	TRBV30	TRBJ2-1	TGTGCCTGGAGTGTAATCGGGAGCTCCTACAATGAGCAGTTCTTC	CAWSVIGSSYNEQFF
NA	NA	TRBV2	TRBJ1-2	TGTGCCAGCAGTGAATGGATCCGGAGGAGCTACACCTTC	CASSEWIRRSYTF
NA	TRBD2	TRBV5-4	TRBJ2-7	TGTGCCAGCGCGAGGACGGGGGGAATGTCCTACGAGCAGTACTTC	CASARTGGMSYEQYF
NA	NA	TRBV19	TRBJ2-1	TGTGCCAGTAGTATGCGGGGCGAGCTTCACAATGAGCAGTTCTTC	CASSMRGELHNEQFF
few	NA	TRBV30	TRBJ1-6	TGTGCCTGGAGTAGGGGATCACCCCTCCACTTT	CAWSRGSPLHF
NA	NA	TRBV5-6	TRBJ1-3	TGTGCCAGCAGCTTGCAATCCAGCTCTGGAAACACCATATATTTT	CASSLQSSSGNTIYF
NA	TRBD2	TRBV7-3	TRBJ2-7	TGTGCCAGCAGCTTAAACCTAGCGGGCCCGTTCGAGCAGTACTTC	CASSLNLAGPFEQYF
NA	TRBD1	TRBV4-3	TRBJ2-2	TGCGCCAGCAGCCAAGTAATTCCAGGGACAGTAGTCGGGGAGCTGTTTTTT	CASSQVIPGTVVGELFF
NA	TRBD1	TRBV4-2	TRBJ2-7	TGTGCCAGCAGCCAACAGACAGGGGGTTCCTACGAGCAGTACTTC	CASSQQTGGSYEQYF
NA	TRBD1	TRBV6-2/TRBV6-3	TRBJ1-6	TGTGCCAGCAGTTACGGACAGGGGGCCAGTTCACCCCTCCACTTT	CASSYGQGASSPLHF
NA	TRBD1	TRBV5-5	TRBJ1-4	TGTGCCAGCAGCTTGGGGATAGGGGGCAAGGGTGAAAAACTGTTTTTT	CASSLGIGGKGEKLFF
NA	TRBD1	TRBV2	TRBJ1-5	TGTGCCAGCACTGGGACAGGGAATAATCAGCCCCAGCATTTT	CASTGTGNNQPQHF
NA	NA	TRBV3-1/TRBV3-2	TRBJ1-5	TGTGCCAGCAGCCAATCCCTCGAGAATCAGCCCCAGCATTTT	CASSQSLENQPQHF
once	NA	TRBV11-2	TRBJ2-1	TGTGCCAGCAGCCTCGGCAGGTACAATGAGCAGTTCTTC	CASSLGRYNEQFF
NA	NA	TRBV4-3	TRBJ2-4	TGCGCCAGCAGCCAAGAGCGCGGACTAGCCAAAAACATTCAGTACTTC	CASSQERGLAKNIQYF
NA	TRBD1	TRBV18	TRBJ1-4	TGTGCCAGCTCACCAGATAGGGACAGGGTGGAAAAACTGTTTTTT	CASSPDRDRVEKLFF
NA	NA	TRBV12-5	TRBJ2-1	TGTGCTAGTGGTTGGAGTTTTAGTGAGCAGTTCTTC	CASGWSFSEQFF
NA	NA	TRBV15	TRBJ2-2	TGTGCCACCAGCAGAGACGTTGGGGGCTCCGGGGAGCTGTTTTTT	CATSRDVGGSGELFF
NA	NA	TRBV5-1	TRBJ2-7	TGCGCCAGCAGCTTGCCATCCCCCGAGCAGTACTTC	CASSLPSPEQYF
NA	NA	TRBV18	TRBJ2-2	TGTGCCAGCTCACCTTTGGACAGCACCGGGGAGCTGTTTTTT	CASSPLDSTGELFF
NA	NA	TRBV4-2	TRBJ2-2	TGTGCCAGCAGCCAAGAGGGACAGAACACCGGGGAGCTGTTTTTT	CASSQEGQNTGELFF
NA	NA	TRBV29-1	TRBJ2-1	TGCAGCGCCGTACTACAGGTTAGGAGTGAGCAGTTCTTC	CSAVLQVRSEQFF
NA	TRBD2	TRBV7-2	TRBJ2-3	TGTGCCAGCAGCTTAACTAGCGGGGGGGCGGCAGATACGCAGTATTTT	CASSLTSGGAADTQYF